The source of this T cell receptor (beta chain) is a study of T cells after posttransplantation cyclophosphamide. Germline V gene sequence: CDR1 ENHRY, CDR2 SYGVKD. Losses at the gene ends were 0 bases for V and 4 bases for J; bases not matched to a gene: 5. The CDR3 runs to 15 residues. Comment on this clone: Its antigen is not known.

Study-wide findings and caveats: Later post-transplant blood repertoires were often dominated by donor CD8+ memory clones.

On the day of bone marrow donation, the related graft donor provided peripheral blood. The data were produced by immunoSEQ multiplex PCR, yet TCRdb's version contains in-frame clones alone and is incomplete. The table includes approximately 56,000 clones, around 94% detected once. The V and J genes are TRBV10-3 and TRBJ1-1; TRBD1 matches at 7 bases. Sequencing input: PBMCs. This TCR was sampled from a woman in her 30s in good health and a related stem cell transplant donor. In DNA form, the CDR3 reads TGTGCCATCAGTGAGTCAACAGGGGCGGGCACTGAAGCTTTCTTT. Protein: CAISESTGAGTEAFF.